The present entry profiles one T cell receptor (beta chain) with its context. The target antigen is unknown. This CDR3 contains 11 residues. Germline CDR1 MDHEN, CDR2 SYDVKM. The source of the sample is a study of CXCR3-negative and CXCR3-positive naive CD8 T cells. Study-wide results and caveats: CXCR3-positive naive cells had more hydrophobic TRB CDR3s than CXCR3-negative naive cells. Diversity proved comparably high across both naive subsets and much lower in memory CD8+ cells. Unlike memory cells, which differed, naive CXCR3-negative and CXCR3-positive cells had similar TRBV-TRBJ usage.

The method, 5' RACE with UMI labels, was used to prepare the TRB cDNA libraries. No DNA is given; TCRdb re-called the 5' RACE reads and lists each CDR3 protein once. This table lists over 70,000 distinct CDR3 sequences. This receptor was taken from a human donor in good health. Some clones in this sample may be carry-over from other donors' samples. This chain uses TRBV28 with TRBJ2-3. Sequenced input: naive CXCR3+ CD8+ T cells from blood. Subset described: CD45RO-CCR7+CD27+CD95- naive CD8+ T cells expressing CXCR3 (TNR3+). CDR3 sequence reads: CATHGPGRQYF.